Presented here are 23 T cell receptor beta chains from one specimen sequenced in a study of blood T cell repertoires in COVID-19. TCRdb's table, derived via immunoSEQ multiplex PCR, lists solely in-frame clones and lacks some. The data hold 130,000 to 150,000 clones, with roughly four fifths observed a single time. Source material: peripheral blood. Receptors originate from a human donor in a cohort sampled during active COVID-19.

The genes are TRBV4-2 and TRBJ2-3; 11 positions match TRBD2. Trimming took 2 bases from V and 3 from J; bases not matched to a gene: 4. Germline-derived CDR1 and CDR2 are LGHNA and YNFKEQ. The CDR3 covers 16 residues. The CDR3 protein is CASSQLLAGETDTQYF. The CDR3 DNA reads as TGTGCCAGCAGCCAACTACTAGCGGGGGAAACAGATACGCAGTATTTT.

The V and J genes are TRBV11-3 and TRBJ2-2; 10 bases match TRBD1. CDR1 and CDR2 (germline): SGHNT, YENEEA. The CDR3 has 15 residues. V was clipped by 5 bases and J by 5 bases; unmatched bases: 5. This chain's CDR3 is CASSPGQGGTGELFF. CDR3 in DNA: TGTGCCAGCAGCCCAGGACAGGGGGGAACCGGGGAGCTGTTTTTT.

This chain uses TRBV29-1 with TRBJ2-7; 10 bases agree with TRBD1. Germline CDR1 SQVTM, CDR2 ANQGSEA. The CDR3 length is 16 residues. V lost 5 bases and J lost 1; bases outside the gene matches: 11. The CDR3 loop reads CSVRLTGQGVSYEQYF. DNA for the CDR3: TGCAGCGTTCGATTAACTGGACAGGGGGTATCCTACGAGCAGTACTTC.

J is TRBJ2-1 and V is TRBV7-3, with 8 bases fitting TRBD1. Per germline, CDR1 SGHTA and CDR2 FQGTGA. CDR3 size: 15 residues. With 1 base clipped from V and 4 bases from J, the junction kept 3 bases outside the gene matches. CDR3 region: CASSLIQGEYNEQFF. CDR3 nucleotide sequence: TGTGCCAGCAGCTTAATACAGGGGGAATACAATGAGCAGTTCTTC.

The V call is TRBV6-5, the J call TRBJ2-2, with D possibly being TRBD1 (6 bases). CDR3 length: 15 residues. Germline V gene sequence: CDR1 MNHEY, CDR2 SVGAGI. V gave up 6 bases and J gave up 2 bases, with 13 bases separating them. For the CDR3, the DNA is TGTGCCAGCAGCAAGACAGGACTTAACACCGGGGAGCTGTTTTTT. Translating gives CASSKTGLNTGELFF.

This clone was recorded a few times. The CDR3 region has the DNA TGCGCCAGCAGCCAAGAGAGGACAGGGGTTCAGCCCCAGCATTTT. The encoded protein is CASSQERTGVQPQHF. The chain uses TRBV4-3 and TRBJ1-5, with 9 bases fitting TRBD1. The CDR3 is 15 residues long. Germline CDR1 reads LGHNA; CDR2 reads YSLEER. V lost 0 bases to trimming and J lost 6 bases; unmatched junction nucleotides: 3.

The V and J genes are TRBV28 and TRBJ1-2; 9 bases align to TRBD1. The CDR3 length is 17 residues. V shed 6 bases and J 8 bases; nucleotides not matched to a gene: 19. Germline V gene sequence: CDR1 MDHEN, CDR2 SYDVKM. CDR3 bases: TGTGCCAGCAGCTCTTCTACAGGGGGCACTAGGGTGAGGGGCTACACCTTC. It specifies CASSSSTGGTRVRGYTF.

This sequence joins TRBV5-6 and TRBJ2-3; 9 positions match TRBD2. Germline V lookup: CDR1 SGHDT, CDR2 YYEEEE. The CDR3 extends over 15 amino acids. With V trimmed by 4 bases and J by 1 base, 4 bases remained unmatched. The CDR3, as DNA: TGTGCCAGCAGCCTGTCTAGCGGGGGCACAGATACGCAGTATTTT. Translated: CASSLSSGGTDTQYF.

The chain has TRBV9 and TRBJ2-1; 7 nucleotides agree with TRBD1. The length of the CDR3 is 16 residues. Germline loops: CDR1 SGDLS, CDR2 YYNGEE. V was pared by 4 bases and J by 7 bases, with 14 bases of the junction left unmatched. CDR3 region: CASSPEGYRGSNEQFF. The CDR3 nucleotides are TGTGCCAGCAGCCCAGAGGGTTACAGGGGCAGTAATGAGCAGTTCTTC. Full variable domain (missing parts from reference TRBV9 and TRBJ2-1): DSGVTQTPKHLITATGQRVTLRCSPRSGDLSVYWYQQSLDQGLQFLIQYYNGEERAKGNILERFSAQQFPDLHSELNLSSLELGDSALYFCASSPEGYRGSNEQFFGPGTRLTVL.

This sequence joins TRBV6-5 and TRBJ2-2; possibly TRBD1 for D (6 bases). CDR3 length equals 13 residues. Trimming pared 5 bases from V and 6 bases from J, leaving 10 bases between. Germline V gene sequence: CDR1 MNHEY, CDR2 SVGAGI. This CDR3 reads CASSQGWAGELFF. In DNA form, the CDR3 reads TGTGCCAGCAGTCAGGGGTGGGCCGGGGAGCTGTTTTTT.

V usage is TRBV18 and J usage is TRBJ2-5, with 10 bases identical to TRBD1. From germline, CDR1 is KGHSH and CDR2 LQKENI. The CDR3 consists of 14 residues. Unmatched junction bases numbered 5, after V lost 5 bases and J lost 5 bases. The DNA of the CDR3 is TGTGCCAGCTCATCCAGACAGGGGGCGGAGACCCAGTACTTC. This gives the protein CASSSRQGAETQYF. The variable domain in full, with the rest retrieved from reference TRBV18 and TRBJ2-5, is NAGVMQNPRHLVRRRGQEARLRCSPMKGHSHVYWYRQLPEEGLKFMVYLQKENIIDESGMPKERFSAEFPKEGPSILRIQQVVRGDSAAYFCASSSRQGAETQYFGPGTRLLVL.

The CDR3 is CASSLQDNSPLHF. The CDR3, as DNA: TGTGCCAGCAGTTTACAGGATAATTCACCCCTCCACTTT. The chain links TRBV28 to TRBJ1-6; D is unclear. The CDR3 has 13 amino acids. V lost 2 bases to trimming and J lost 5 bases, with 4 bases between them. The germline V gene has CDR1 MDHEN and CDR2 SYDVKM.

A word on this clone: One end of the junction varies from germline; a read error may be responsible. The rearrangement uses TRBV7-7 and TRBJ1-4, with a possible D match to TRBD1 (5 bases). The CDR3 has 15 residues. Germline-derived CDR1 and CDR2 are SSHAT and FNYEAQ (reference sequence). In DNA, the CDR3 is TGTGCTAGCAGCTTAGGGAGGGGAAGAGATGAAAAACTGTTTTTT. Protein: CASSLGRGRDEKLFF.

CDR3 in DNA: TGCGCCAGCAGCCAAGATATGGGCAACACTGAAGCTTTCTTT. Translation: CASSQDMGNTEAFF. The J gene is TRBJ1-1, the V gene TRBV4-1; D unclear. The germline V gene has CDR1 MGHRA and CDR2 YSYEKL. The germline V and J ends were trimmed by 0 bases and 2 bases, with 7 bases remaining between them. The CDR3 sequence is 14 residues long.

The V and J genes are TRBV11-3 and TRBJ2-1; 7 bases agree with TRBD1. CDR1 and CDR2 from the germline V gene are SGHNT and YENEEA. Trimming at V came to 5 bases and at J to 8 bases, leaving 3 bases not matched to a gene. The CDR3 extends over 12 amino acids. The CDR3 spells CASSRTGDEQFF. Here the CDR3 DNA reads TGTGCCAGCAGCCGTACAGGGGATGAGCAGTTCTTC.

The DNA for the CDR3 is TGTGCCAGCAGCACCCGGACAGGGTCGATTGAAAAACTGTTTTTT. Its translation is CASSTRTGSIEKLFF. J is TRBJ1-4 and V is TRBV11-2, with 8 nucleotides matching TRBD1. From germline, CDR1 is SGHAT and CDR2 FQNNGV. With 5 bases clipped from V and 7 bases from J, the junction kept 9 bases outside the gene matches. The CDR3 covers 15 residues.

This clone showed up just once. Other DNA sequences in the same sample also yield this CDR3. The chain has TRBV10-3 and TRBJ1-5, with TRBD1 matching 10 bases. The germline V gene encodes CDR1 ENHRY and CDR2 SYGVKD. Germline trimming cut 6 bases from V and 2 bases from J; bases unmatched to any gene: 4. The CDR3 covers 15 residues. In DNA form, the CDR3 reads TGTGCCATCAGGGGGGACAGGGGCGGCAATCAGCCCCAGCATTTT. Protein sequence: CAIRGDRGGNQPQHF.

The CDR3 sequence is CASSYDRNSNQPQHF. The CDR3 DNA follows: TGTGCCAGCAGTTACGACAGAAATAGCAATCAGCCCCAGCATTTT. The chain is built from TRBV6-5 and TRBJ1-5, with a possible D match to TRBD1 (5 bases). The CDR3 extends over 15 amino acids. Germline CDR1 MNHEY, CDR2 SVGAGI. Trimming stripped 2 bases from V and 0 bases from J, with 8 bases between.

The chain is built from TRBV15 and TRBJ2-1; tentative D call: TRBD2 (7 bases). The germline V and J ends were trimmed by 0 bases and 6 bases, with 12 bases remaining between them. Germline V CDR1 and CDR2: LNHNV, YYDKDF (reference sequence). There are 15 residues in the CDR3. The CDR3 DNA is TGTGCCACCAGCAGAGATGGGGGAGGGGGCAATGAGCAGTTCTTC. This sequence encodes CATSRDGGGGNEQFF. Filled out from reference TRBV15 and TRBJ2-1, the complete variable domain reads DAMVIQNPRYQVTQFGKPVTLSCSQTLNHNVMYWYQQKSSQAPKLLFHYYDKDFNNEADTPDNFQSRRPNTSFCFLDIRSPGLGDTAMYLCATSRDGGGGNEQFFGPGTRLTVL.

V is TRBV5-6 and J is TRBJ1-2, with a possible D match to TRBD1 (6 bases). Germline CDR1 is SGHDT and CDR2 is YYEEEE. V dropped 1 base and J dropped 4 bases, with 17 bases sitting between them. There are 16 residues in the CDR3. CDR3 coding DNA: TGTGCCAGCAGCTTGAGGGCCGTGGGAGGGGGCTATGGCTACACCTTC. As protein: CASSLRAVGGGYGYTF.

The V and J genes are TRBV5-4 and TRBJ2-5, with TRBD2 matching 14 bases. Germline V gene lookup returns CDR1 SGHNT and CDR2 YYREEE (reference sequence). CDR3 length equals 16 residues. V was clipped by 3 bases and J by 6 bases; unmatched bases: 7. CDR3 in DNA: TGTGCCAGCAGCTCGATGACTAGCGGGGGGGCTAAGACCCAGTACTTC. Translating gives CASSSMTSGGAKTQYF.

This chain links TRBV9 with TRBJ2-6; 9 nucleotides agree with TRBD1. The CDR3 covers 20 residues. J gave up 2 bases and V 1 base, and 13 bases lay outside the gene matches. Looked up from germline, CDR1 is SGDLS and CDR2 is YYNGEE. DNA of the CDR3: TGTGCCAGCAGCGTATCGGGACAGGGCCAAATTGCTGCTGGGGCCAACGTCCTGACTTTC. Its protein is CASSVSGQGQIAAGANVLTF. The full variable domain, with the rest looked up from reference TRBV9 and TRBJ2-6, is DSGVTQTPKHLITATGQRVTLRCSPRSGDLSVYWYQQSLDQGLQFLIQYYNGEERAKGNILERFSAQQFPDLHSELNLSSLELGDSALYFCASSVSGQGQIAAGANVLTFGAGSRLTVL.

The CDR3 DNA follows: TGCGCCAGCAGCCCCACGAGACAGGGATCTCTCTATGGCTACACCTTC. Its translation is CASSPTRQGSLYGYTF. The chain employs TRBV4-3 and TRBJ1-2; 7 nucleotides match TRBD1. The CDR3 consists of 16 residues. Germline V gives CDR1 LGHNA, CDR2 YSLEER. J gave up 4 bases and V 4 bases, and 12 bases lay outside the gene matches.